This T cell receptor beta chain was observed in a study of cytomegalovirus exposure and HLA in healthy donors. Vbeta (60) and Jbeta (13) primers were used in the PCR. Generated by immunoSEQ multiplex PCR, the TCRdb table keeps only in-frame clones and is missing some. This table has about 85,000 clones, approximately 80% appearing once. The TCR sequence derives from a woman aged 50 to 65 in good health and CMV-seropositive. Sequencing used PBMCs.

For the CDR3, the DNA is TGTGCCAGCAGCGACAGGACAGGGGGGAACACCGGGGAGCTGTTTTTT. Encoded protein: CASSDRTGGNTGELFF. The chain employs TRBV11-3 and TRBJ2-2; the match to TRBD1 covers 10 bases. Per the germline V gene, CDR1 is SGHNT and CDR2 is YENEEA. The CDR3 covers 16 residues. V lost 5 bases, J lost 1 base, and 4 bases stayed unmatched.